This T cell receptor (beta chain) was sequenced in a study of T cell responses to AZD1222 COVID-19 vaccine. Germline CDR1 is MNHGY and CDR2 is SVAAGI. V was cut by 6 bases and J by 5 bases, with 14 bases left in between. The CDR3 totals 13 residues. Sequenced by immunoSEQ multiplex PCR; TCRdb stores in-frame clones only, minus some. The sample includes over 100,000 clones, about 91% of them seen just once. V gene TRBV6-9 combines with J gene TRBJ2-7; D could derive from TRBD1 or TRBD2 (5 bases each). This receptor was taken from an adult in good health. Sequences were derived from peripheral blood, sampled on day 0 of AZD1222 vaccination. CDR3 DNA sequence: TGTGCCAGCAGGGGGGACCTGATCGACGAGCAGTACTTC. It specifies CASRGDLIDEQYF.